A single sample gave rise to the 7 T cell receptor beta chains below, sequenced in a study of early T cells in non-severe SARS-CoV-2 infection. A single record per CDR3 protein comes from TCRdb applying MiXCR to the 5' RACE reads. The data hold tens of thousands of distinct CDR3 sequences, with 9.5% to 15% observed a single time. Here the sequenced sample was whole blood, taken at baseline. These receptors originate from an adult who was a healthcare worker with PCR-confirmed SARS-CoV-2 infection or an uninfected control (not recorded which).

This clonotype was recorded at least ten times. V gene TRBV7-9 combines with J gene TRBJ2-7, with 8 nucleotides matching TRBD1. The ends lost 3 bases at V and 2 bases at J; junction bases unmatched: 6. Germline assignment: CDR1 SEHNR and CDR2 FQNEAQ (reference sequence). The CDR3 runs 15 residues. The CDR3 protein is CASSLGGQGPYEQYF. DNA of the CDR3: TGTGCCAGCAGCTTGGGAGGACAGGGACCCTACGAGCAGTACTTC.

This clonotype was picked up many times. The chain uses TRBV20-1 and TRBJ2-1; D not certain. The CDR3 is 11 residues long. Germline loops: CDR1 DFQATT, CDR2 SNEGSKA (reference sequence). V was pared by 5 bases and J by 7 bases, with 9 bases between. As DNA, the CDR3 is TGCAGTGCTCCGGCGCAGAATGAGCAGTTCTTC. Its protein product is CSAPAQNEQFF.

With respect to this clonotype: A read error may account for a junction end that differs from germline. This rearrangement joins TRBV6-5 to TRBJ1-1; D unresolved. The CDR3 is 14 amino acids. Germline-derived CDR1 and CDR2 are MNHEY and SVGAGI. The CDR3 nucleotides are TGTGCCAGCATCAAATACAAAGGGATGCCTGAAGTTTTCTTT. Protein: CASIKYKGMPEVFF.

This clonotype has a handful of counts. J is TRBJ1-6 and V is TRBV7-2, with 7 bases that match TRBD1. Germline trimming cut 0 bases from V and 6 bases from J; bases unmatched to any gene: 5. This CDR3 comprises 16 residues. Germline V gene data show CDR1 as SGHTA and CDR2 as FQGNSA. Here the CDR3 reads CASSLASNRGNSPLHF. For the CDR3, the DNA is TGTGCCAGCAGCTTAGCTTCCAACAGGGGTAATTCACCCCTCCACTTT.

This clonotype was recorded a few times. The V gene is TRBV28, the J gene TRBJ2-6; 10 bases match TRBD1. The CDR3 spans 17 residues. In germline, CDR1 is MDHEN, CDR2 SYDVKM. Trimming cost V 6 bases and J 2 bases; bases outside gene matches: 7. CDR3 DNA sequence: TGTGCCAGCAGACCTCTGACAGGGGGCACTGGGGCCAACGTCCTGACTTTC. Its protein is CASRPLTGGTGANVLTF.

This clonotype was seen only a few times. V is TRBV12-3 or TRBV12-4 and J is TRBJ2-7; D gene unclear. The ends were cut back, 2 bases at V and 0 bases at J, with 5 bases in the middle. This CDR3 contains 13 residues. The CDR3 is CASSLYNSYEQYF. In DNA form, the CDR3 reads TGTGCCAGCAGTTTATACAACTCCTACGAGCAGTACTTC.

This chain connects TRBV18 to TRBJ2-5; D remains unclear. The germline V and J ends were trimmed by 0 bases and 1 base, with 6 bases remaining between them. This CDR3 has 14 amino acids. In germline, CDR1 is KGHSH, CDR2 LQKENI. The CDR3 coding sequence is TGTGCCAGCTCACCACCGTCCGGCCAAGAGACCCAGTACTTC. As protein: CASSPPSGQETQYF. Drawing the rest from reference TRBV18 and TRBJ2-5, the complete variable domain is NAGVMQNPRHLVRRRGQEARLRCSPMKGHSHVYWYRQLPEEGLKFMVYLQKENIIDESGMPKERFSAEFPKEGPSILRIQQVVRGDSAAYFCASSPPSGQETQYFGPGTRLLVL.